The present T cell receptor beta chain was sequenced within a study of shared clonotypes between healthy human individuals. Once extracted for a subset, genomic DNA was divided evenly among several immunoSEQ plates. The authors loaded 200 ng DNA, tens of thousands of T cell genomes, into sorted-subset replicate PCRs. Clones were read by immunoSEQ multiplex PCR, and TCRdb kept only the in-frame ones, dropping some. The sample yields 2 million to 3 million clones, over 85% seen once. CDR1 is SGHRS and CDR2 is YFSETQ in the germline V gene. The CDR3 runs to 14 residues. The V and J ends lost 4 bases and 4 bases, in that order; junction bases with no gene match: 4. This clone was seen just once. The antigen is unknown. Distinct nucleotide sequences in the sample also encode this CDR3. Study findings and constraints: Clonotype sharing among the donors was expected to vary with sequencing depth. Non-shared clonotypes were found to have lower generation probabilities than the clonotypes that were shared by all four of the sorted-subset donors.

Sequences were obtained from naive CD4+ T cells from PBMCs. Documented subset: CD45RA+ positively selected. The chain couples TRBV5-1 to TRBJ1-3, with TRBD1 matching over 8 bases. The origin of this receptor is a young man in good health. Some clones in this sample may be carry-over from other donors' samples. The CDR3 is CASSPGTGGNTIYF. CDR3 bases: TGCGCCAGCAGCCCGGGGACAGGAGGAAACACCATATATTTT.